Described below is a single T cell receptor (beta chain) sequence and its context. Its antigen is currently unknown. This sample is drawn from a study of blood T cells in healthy people across ages. Whole-study results and caveats: Unsorted PBMCs prevented conclusive naive versus antigen-experienced comparison. As naive T cell percentage varied, TCR beta diversity correlated strongly with it.

Primers used in a second PCR of about 7 to 11 cycles were a sample-barcoded 5' primer and a J-beta primer mix. TCRdb called the 5' RACE reads again in MiXCR, with one record for every CDR3 protein. Of approximately 850,000 distinct CDR3 sequences listed, roughly 50% are singletons. This CDR3 has 15 amino acids. In germline, CDR1 is SGHVS, CDR2 FQNEAQ. Trimming shortened V by 0 bases and J by 5 bases, and 13 bases separated the two germline ends. V gene TRBV7-8 combines with J gene TRBJ1-2, with D unresolved. The sample consisted of blood. The sequence was obtained from a man aged 30 to 45 in good health. The CDR3 bases are TGTGCCAGCAGCTTAGCGCACAGTCCTATGTATGGCTACACCTTC. It encodes CASSLAHSPMYGYTF.